This T cell receptor beta chain was identified in a study of T cells in severe cutaneous drug reactions. Study at large: Only probable or definite SJS/TEN or DRESS cases by RegiSCAR were enrolled. The ALDEN and Naranjo causality algorithms determined the culprit drug.

The CDR3 runs 13 residues. From germline, CDR1 is MNHEY and CDR2 SMNVEV (reference sequence). Study-level points and caveats: Tolerant-control and healthy-donor PBMC lacked or rarely had the public CDR3 found in blisters. Blister cells averaged roughly 30% and PBMC around 5% TRBV12-4 in carbamazepine-induced Stevens-Johnson syndrome or toxic epidermal necrolysis patients.

TCR subtype-specific primers in iRepertoire multiplex PCR prepared libraries for bulk and single-cell sequencing. TCRdb reworked the multiplex PCR reads into one entry per CDR3 protein, no DNA. Its table lists about 2,700 distinct CDR3 sequences. This clonotype is identified as medium-sized from frequency. Its matching antigen is unknown. Carbamazepine had induced Stevens-Johnson syndrome or toxic epidermal necrolysis in the sequenced donors. The TCR comes from a human donor with toxic epidermal necrolysis, a severe cutaneous drug reaction. The J gene is TRBJ2-2, the V gene TRBV27; TCRdb lists TRBD1, though no DNA is available to test this call. The sample comprised cells from a skin blister. CDR3 region: CASAHPGTVELFF.